The table lists the clone carrying this TCR beta chain with a few counts. What it binds is unknown. The data stem from a study of cytomegalovirus exposure and HLA in healthy donors. Across the whole study: The roughly 110 validation repertoires used the same platform as the roughly 670 first-cohort repertoires, a later analysis reported.

Measured with immunoSEQ multiplex PCR; TCRdb has only the in-frame clones, and not every one. The sample contains some 310,000 clones, approximately 86% of which appear only once. The donors were part of the validation cohort, which consisted of 120 subjects and was separate from the first cohort of under 850 subjects. Broader study findings: Reports credit the classifier with highly specific, highly sensitive diagnosis of cytomegalovirus status. The authors enumerated over 150 TCR beta chains as linked to cytomegalovirus.

CDR3 length equals 15 residues. V dropped 2 bases and J dropped 1 base, with 12 bases sitting between them. Germline CDR1 KGHSH, CDR2 LQKENI. The TCR originated in a young man in good health and CMV-seronegative. Specimen: PBMCs. This chain joins TRBV18 and TRBJ2-7, with a tentative D call TRBD1 (5 bases). CDR3 DNA: TGTGCCAGCTCACCAGGCGCAGGGAAGTCCTACGAGCAGTACTTC. It encodes CASSPGAGKSYEQYF.